This TCR beta chain was profiled in a study of T cell changes during pregnancy in multiple sclerosis. Comments on this clone: A single base separates this from a much larger clone, so it may be a read error.

J lost 4 bases, V lost 4 bases, and 3 bases had no gene match. Looked up from germline, CDR1 is MDHEN and CDR2 is SYDVKM. The CDR3 contains 14 residues. Sequenced by immunoSEQ multiplex PCR; TCRdb stores in-frame clones only, minus some. The sample includes about 80,000 clones, just over 90% of them seen just once. The specimen was peripheral blood, collected before pregnancy. This chain connects TRBV28 to TRBJ2-7; 11 bases match TRBD1. This TCR derives from a female donor with multiple sclerosis, enrolled in a pregnancy study. The CDR3 here is CASSSGTGGYEQYF. Written as DNA, the CDR3 is TGTGCCAGCAGTTCCGGGACAGGGGGGTACGAGCAGTACTTC.